A single sample is the source of the 3 T cell receptor beta chains below, sequenced in a study of cytomegalovirus exposure and HLA in healthy donors. The PCR made use of 60 Vbeta and 13 Jbeta primers. Clones were sequenced by immunoSEQ multiplex PCR, and TCRdb holds only the in-frame ones, with some missing. The data contain 130,000 or so clones, around three quarters of them singletons. The sequencing sample was made of PBMCs. The receptors were sampled from a man in his forties in good health and CMV-seronegative.

The chain couples TRBV28 to TRBJ1-5; D possibly corresponds to TRBD1 (5 bases). Germline CDR1 reads MDHEN; CDR2 reads SYDVKM. The CDR3 extends over 16 amino acids. The ends were cut back, 5 bases at V and 1 base at J, with 15 bases in the middle. The CDR3, as DNA: TGTGCCAGCAGTCCTCACGGGGGTATAAGCAATCAGCCCCAGCATTTT. As protein: CASSPHGGISNQPQHF. The full variable domain, rest sourced from reference TRBV28 and TRBJ1-5, is DVKVTQSSRYLVKRTGEKVFLECVQDMDHENMFWYRQDPGLGLRLIYFSYDVKMKEKGDIPEGYSVSREKKERFSLILESASTNQTSMYLCASSPHGGISNQPQHFGDGTRLSIL.

The V and J genes are TRBV18 and TRBJ2-7; D gene ambiguous. V dropped 2 bases and J dropped 4 bases, with 6 bases sitting between them. CDR3 length equals 12 residues. Germline lookup yields CDR1 KGHSH and CDR2 LQKENI. For the CDR3, the DNA is TGTGCCAGCTCACCAAGAGTGTACGAGCAGTACTTC. Amino acid sequence: CASSPRVYEQYF.

The rearrangement links TRBV11-2 to TRBJ2-1; D not resolved. The CDR3 sequence is 15 residues long. Germline lookup yields CDR1 SGHAT and CDR2 FQNNGV. Trimming left V 5 bases short and J 0 bases short, with 11 bases between. The CDR3 reads CASSTVLSSYNEQFF. CDR3 nucleotides: TGTGCCAGCAGCACAGTACTCAGCTCCTACAATGAGCAGTTCTTC.